The 16 T cell receptor beta chains in this list originate from one sample, sequenced in a study of T cell clonotyping in hematopoietic cell transplantation (dated by TCRdb to about 2021). Per the publication, the time point label means: recipient sample about 28 days before transplant, after cytoreduction. The library was obtained by the immunoSEQ multiplex PCR assay. In TCRdb, the immuneACCESS table is reduced to in-frame sequences with V and J assigned. These tables do not hold every clone; where another copy was compared, an unresolved V gene accounts for under half, and the others remain unexplained. The sample table contains approximately 30,000 clones; only one count was recorded for 82% of them. The leading ten clones occupy about 1.7% of the sample. The sequencing used peripheral blood mononuclear cells, collected before stem cell transplant. These receptors came from a man in his forties or fifties with acute myeloid leukemia. Some clones in this sample may be carry-over from other donors' samples.

The J gene is TRBJ2-5, the V gene TRBV28; TRBD1 matches 8 bases. Germline lookup yields CDR1 MDHEN and CDR2 SYDVKM. V trimming: 5 bases; J trimming: 5 bases; junction bases outside the gene matches: 7. The CDR3 runs to 14 residues. In nucleotides, the CDR3 is TGTGCCAGCAGTGGACAGGGTAGAATCGAGACCCAGTACTTC. Protein: CASSGQGRIETQYF.

J is TRBJ2-1 and V is TRBV28; tentatively, D is TRBD2 (6 bases). With 3 bases removed from V and 14 bases from J, the gap between germline ends came to 11 bases. This CDR3 has 11 amino acids. CDR1 is MDHEN and CDR2 is SYDVKM in the germline V gene. The CDR3 region is CASSFLAREFF. CDR3 in DNA: TGTGCCAGCAGTTTTCTAGCGAGGGAGTTCTTC. Supplemented by reference TRBV28 and TRBJ2-1, the full variable domain reads DVKVTQSSRYLVKRTGEKVFLECVQDMDHENMFWYRQDPGLGLRLIYFSYDVKMKEKGDIPEGYSVSREKKERFSLILESASTNQTSMYLCASSFLAREFFGPGTRLTVL.

V usage is TRBV6-6 and J usage is TRBJ1-1, with a tentative D call TRBD1 (5 bases). The germline V and J ends were trimmed by 2 bases and 6 bases, with 13 bases remaining between them. Per germline, CDR1 MNHNY and CDR2 SVGAGI (reference sequence). The CDR3 runs 14 residues. CDR3 in amino acids: CASSYRLGLAEAFF. The DNA for the CDR3 is TGTGCCAGCAGTTACAGATTGGGGCTGGCTGAAGCTTTCTTT.

This clone was picked up a small number of times. V usage is TRBV19 and J usage is TRBJ1-3, with D possibly TRBD1 on 5 matching bases. Germline CDR1 and CDR2: LNHDA and SQIVND (reference sequence). V was shortened by 7 bases and J by 0 bases, with 16 bases between the two germline ends. This CDR3 contains 16 residues. This CDR3 reads CASMNPDIISGNTIYF. In DNA form, the CDR3 reads TGTGCCAGTATGAATCCGGACATCATCTCTGGAAACACCATATATTTT.

The V and J genes are TRBV9 and TRBJ2-1, with 11 bases identical to TRBD1. The germline V gene has CDR1 SGDLS and CDR2 YYNGEE. The CDR3 has 17 residues. Germline trimming cut 4 bases from V and 5 bases from J; bases unmatched to any gene: 11. This chain's CDR3 is CASSTWTGGLGHNEQFF. CDR3 nucleotide sequence: TGTGCCAGCAGCACCTGGACAGGGGGCCTCGGCCACAATGAGCAGTTCTTC. Looking up the rest from reference TRBV9 and TRBJ2-1 gives the full variable domain: DSGVTQTPKHLITATGQRVTLRCSPRSGDLSVYWYQQSLDQGLQFLIQYYNGEERAKGNILERFSAQQFPDLHSELNLSSLELGDSALYFCASSTWTGGLGHNEQFFGPGTRLTVL.

The chain joins TRBV9 to TRBJ1-5; D uncertain. CDR1 SGDLS and CDR2 YYNGEE come from the germline V gene. CDR3 length equals 13 residues. The germline V and J ends were trimmed by 0 bases and 6 bases, with 7 bases remaining between them. In DNA, the CDR3 is TGTGCCAGCAGCGTAGATTCGGGTCAGCCCCAGCATTTT. This gives the protein CASSVDSGQPQHF.

The V call is TRBV7-9, the J call TRBJ2-7; no definite D call. Trimming cost V 4 bases and J 1 base, with 5 bases left between them. The germline V gene has CDR1 SEHNR and CDR2 FQNEAQ (reference sequence). The CDR3 consists of 12 residues. The CDR3 sequence: CASSSLSYEQYF. The DNA for the CDR3 is TGTGCCAGCAGCTCTTTATCCTACGAGCAGTACTTC.

The V and J genes are TRBV9 and TRBJ1-5, with a possible D match to TRBD1 (6 bases). The CDR3 has 16 residues. Germline assignment: CDR1 SGDLS and CDR2 YYNGEE. V was shortened by 0 bases and J by 0 bases, with 10 bases between the two germline ends. CDR3 in amino acids: CASSVGTVYSNQPQHF. The CDR3 DNA follows: TGTGCCAGCAGCGTAGGGACAGTTTATAGCAATCAGCCCCAGCATTTT. Full variable domain (outside the CDR3, taken from reference TRBV9 and TRBJ1-5): DSGVTQTPKHLITATGQRVTLRCSPRSGDLSVYWYQQSLDQGLQFLIQYYNGEERAKGNILERFSAQQFPDLHSELNLSSLELGDSALYFCASSVGTVYSNQPQHFGDGTRLSIL.

This clone has just a few counts. This sequence joins TRBV6-6 and TRBJ2-5; D remains ambiguous. The V gene's germline CDR1 is MNHNY and CDR2 SVGAGI (reference sequence). V was pared by 3 bases and J by 2 bases, with 7 bases between. The CDR3 covers 13 residues. The CDR3 DNA reads as TGTGCCAGCAGTTATCATACTCAAGAGACCCAGTACTTC. This gives the protein CASSYHTQETQYF.

This clone has only a few counts. This sequence joins TRBV6-5 and TRBJ1-2, with D uncertain. Germline V gene data show CDR1 as MNHEY and CDR2 as SVGAGI. Trimming took off 0 bases at V and 8 bases at J, with 10 bases between the two ends. This CDR3 region has 13 residues. CDR3 residues: CASSYSGERGYTF. CDR3 DNA: TGTGCCAGCAGTTACTCCGGGGAACGGGGCTACACCTTC.

This chain links TRBV11-3 with TRBJ2-2; D is uncertain. Trimming left V 6 bases short and J 1 base short, with 6 bases between. Germline V lookup: CDR1 SGHNT, CDR2 YENEEA. This CDR3 contains 13 residues. The CDR3 region is CASRDRNTGELFF. In nucleotides, the CDR3 is TGTGCCAGCAGAGATAGGAACACCGGGGAGCTGTTTTTT.

The CDR3 loop is CASTGLAGAANTGELFF. CDR3 DNA: TGTGCCAGCACCGGACTAGCGGGCGCCGCGAACACCGGGGAGCTGTTTTTT. V is TRBV27 and J is TRBJ2-2, with TRBD2 matching over 11 bases. Germline V gene data show CDR1 as MNHEY and CDR2 as SMNVEV (reference sequence). This CDR3 contains 17 residues. V dropped 7 bases and J dropped 0; count of bases not matched to a gene: 7.

The CDR3 protein is CASSADRSGELFF. CDR3 bases: TGCGCCAGCAGCGCTGACCGGTCCGGGGAGCTGTTTTTT. The rearrangement links TRBV5-1 to TRBJ2-2; D is unresolved. The CDR3 runs 13 residues. Germline loops: CDR1 SGHRS, CDR2 YFSETQ. V lost 4 bases to trimming and J lost 6 bases, with 10 bases between them.

This chain connects TRBV6-5 to TRBJ1-4; D not certain. CDR1 is MNHEY and CDR2 is SVGAGI in the germline V gene. Trimming pared 6 bases from V and 6 bases from J, leaving 8 bases between. The CDR3 runs 12 residues. The CDR3: CASSYVDEKLFF. The CDR3, as DNA: TGTGCCAGCAGCTACGTCGATGAAAAACTGTTTTTT.

The rearrangement links TRBV30 to TRBJ2-3; unclear D gene. The CDR3 contains 13 residues. V lost 3 bases to trimming and J lost 6 bases, with 13 bases between them. Germline CDR1 GTSNPN, CDR2 SVGIG (reference sequence). The CDR3 protein is CAWSAGTPDTQYF. The CDR3 DNA reads TGTGCCTGGAGCGCCGGCACTCCCGATACGCAGTATTTT.

This chain connects TRBV7-8 to TRBJ2-1, with D possibly being TRBD1 (6 bases). This CDR3 comprises 13 residues. Germline V gives CDR1 SGHVS, CDR2 FQNEAQ. V dropped 4 bases and J dropped 3 bases, with 7 bases sitting between them. CDR3 DNA: TGTGCCAGCAGCTCAGGGGACTACAATGAGCAGTTCTTC. Its protein product is CASSSGDYNEQFF.